Given below is one T cell receptor beta chain in context. Its antigen is still unknown. Nothing much larger sits one base from this clone, and base qualities are not available. From the cysteine through the phenylalanine, the CDR3 covers 14 amino acids. Only the CDR3 portion is preserved as DNA: 42 bases, with reading frame beginning at the first base. The germline V gene supplies CDR1 SNHLY and CDR2 FYNNEI. The germline ends are 11 bases apart after V is trimmed by 7 bases and J by 2 bases. According to the study, the label for this sample's time point signals: cells obtained before transplantation from donor or recipient. CD3+CD4+ and CD3+CD8+ populations were FACS-sorted from unstimulated pre-transplant donor and recipient cells taken from spleen or lymph nodes. The method was the immunoSEQ multiplex PCR assay. For most patients, genomic DNA was isolated with the Qiagen DNeasy Blood and Tissue Kit and shipped frozen to Adaptive Biotechnologies for TCR sequencing. For most patients, genomic DNA was subjected to high-throughput TCR-beta CDR3 sequencing by Adaptive Biotechnologies. Concerning the study's data processing: Adaptive's ImmunoSEQ software was the source of the TCR sequencing data for 15 to 20 patients, while three other patients were processed with MiXCR and VDJtools. CD4 versus CD8 sorting errors were corrected by removing sequences found in both subsets at a frequency ratio below 5:1. CDR3 nucleotide sequences shared between donor and recipient were removed because the origin of such sequences could not be assigned. To be classed as alloreactive, a clone needed at least 2-fold expansion over unstimulated cells and a minimum CFSE-low frequency of 0.002% (template counts) or 0.001% (read counts). Clones were considered mappable if detected in sequenced pre-transplant spleen, lymph node, or MLR CFSE-low populations of the donor or recipient. The cumulative frequency of alloreactive clones was calculated as a percentage of all sequences, weighted by copy number. As stored in TCRdb, this immuneACCESS dataset retains in-frame rearrangements with V and J assigned. A fraction of the clones does not appear; measured against another copy, unresolved V genes explain less than half of the discrepancy, and the remainder lacks a known reason. The V and J calls and clone size were taken over from that table, and D and trimming were inferred from the DNA. In this sample the table shows about 100,000 clones, roughly nine tenths of which occur a single time. The ten most abundant clones make up more than 0.8% of the sample.

These data come from a study of graft-versus-host responses after intestinal transplantation (dated by TCRdb to the early 2020s). Broadly, across the study: Recipients received multivisceral, liver-intestinal, or isolated intestinal transplants. Rather than going through the commercial service, samples from a few later patients were sequenced in-house on an Illumina MiSeq and processed with MiXCR. To identify alloreactive clones, pre-transplant mixed lymphocyte reaction products were sequenced and compared with unstimulated pre-transplant donor and recipient T cells. A peak of at least 4% donor T cells among recipient peripheral blood mononuclear cells was the definition used for donor T cell macrochimerism. After intestinal transplantation, graft-versus-host and host-versus-graft alloreactive T cell clones in the graft, circulation and bone marrow were tracked using bulk TCR-beta CDR3 sequencing. All recipients received anti-thymocyte globulin induction followed by maintenance tacrolimus and steroids for 3 to 4 years. The cohort enrolled fewer than 25 intestinal transplant recipients including one retransplant, and a few patients lacking pretransplant specimens were excluded.

Paper-wide results and their limitations: Early after transplant, peak levels of circulating GvH clones were associated with declines in HvG clones. In patients with donor T cell macrochimerism, the allografts had high GvH to HvG T cell clonal ratios. The relatively low number and heterogeneity of intestinal transplant patients limited the conclusions. GvH clones were detected in recipient bone marrow, and some appeared earlier in ileal mucosa or blood, consistent with an intestinal mucosal origin.

The receptor chain draws on TRBV2 and TRBJ2-2; TRBD1 could be the D gene, as 5 bases match. The sample here was unstimulated CD4+ T cells sorted from spleen or lymph node cells, taken before intestinal transplant. The source of this sequence is a human donor who received an intestinal transplant. The CDR3 protein sequence reads: CASKSQGNTGELFF. The bases are TGTGCCAGCAAATCCCAGGGAAACACCGGGGAGCTGTTTTTT.